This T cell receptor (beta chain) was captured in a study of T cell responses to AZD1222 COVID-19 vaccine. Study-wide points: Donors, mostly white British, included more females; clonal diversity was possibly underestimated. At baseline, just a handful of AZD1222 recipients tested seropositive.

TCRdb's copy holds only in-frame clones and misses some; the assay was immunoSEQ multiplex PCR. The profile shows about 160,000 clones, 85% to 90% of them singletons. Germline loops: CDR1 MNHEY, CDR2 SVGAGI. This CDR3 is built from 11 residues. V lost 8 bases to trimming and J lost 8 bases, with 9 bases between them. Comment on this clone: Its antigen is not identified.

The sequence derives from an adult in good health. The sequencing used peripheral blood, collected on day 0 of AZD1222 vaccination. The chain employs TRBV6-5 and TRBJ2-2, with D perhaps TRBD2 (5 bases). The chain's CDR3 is CASLRVGELFF. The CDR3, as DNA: TGTGCCAGCCTGAGGGTGGGGGAGCTGTTTTTT.